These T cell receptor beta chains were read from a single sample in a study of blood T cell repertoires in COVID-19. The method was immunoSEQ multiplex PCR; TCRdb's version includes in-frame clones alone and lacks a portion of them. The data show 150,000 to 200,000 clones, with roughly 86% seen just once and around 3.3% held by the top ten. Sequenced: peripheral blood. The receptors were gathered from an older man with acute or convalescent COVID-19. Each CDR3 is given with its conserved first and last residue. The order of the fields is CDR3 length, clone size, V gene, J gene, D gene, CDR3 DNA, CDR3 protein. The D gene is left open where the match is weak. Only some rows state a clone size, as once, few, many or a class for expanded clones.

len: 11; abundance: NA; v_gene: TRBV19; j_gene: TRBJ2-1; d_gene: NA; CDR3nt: TGTGCCAGTAGTTTTAGAGATGAGCAGTTCTTC; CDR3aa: CASSFRDEQFF
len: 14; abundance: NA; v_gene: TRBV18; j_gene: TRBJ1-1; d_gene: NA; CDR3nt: TGTGCCAGCTCACCCAACCGACAGGACACTGAAGCTTTCTTT; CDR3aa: CASSPNRQDTEAFF
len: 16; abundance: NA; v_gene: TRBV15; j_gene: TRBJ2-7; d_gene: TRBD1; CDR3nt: TGTGCCACCAGCAGAGATCTTATAGGGGGCACCTACGAGCAGTACTTC; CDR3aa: CATSRDLIGGTYEQYF
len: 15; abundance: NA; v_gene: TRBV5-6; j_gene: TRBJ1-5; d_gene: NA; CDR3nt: TGTGCCAGCAGCTTGAGGTACCGGGGCAATCAGCCCCAGCATTTT; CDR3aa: CASSLRYRGNQPQHF
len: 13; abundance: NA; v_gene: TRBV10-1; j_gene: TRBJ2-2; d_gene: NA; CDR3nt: TGCGCCAGCAGTGAGGAGGAGGACGGGGAGCTGTTTTTT; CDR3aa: CASSEEEDGELFF
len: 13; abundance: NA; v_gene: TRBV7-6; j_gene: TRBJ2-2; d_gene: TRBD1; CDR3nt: TGTGCCAGCAGCTCGGACAGGGTCGGGGAGCTGTTTTTT; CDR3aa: CASSSDRVGELFF
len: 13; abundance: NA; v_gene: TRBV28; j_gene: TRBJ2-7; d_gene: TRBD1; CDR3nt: TGTGCCAGCACCCAAAGGGACAGGGGAGAGCAGTACTTC; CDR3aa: CASTQRDRGEQYF
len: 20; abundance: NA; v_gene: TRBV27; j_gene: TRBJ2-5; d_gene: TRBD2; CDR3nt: TGTGCCAGCAGCCCCCTAGCGGGGGGGCTAGTGATAGGGTTACAAGAGACCCAGTACTTC; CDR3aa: CASSPLAGGLVIGLQETQYF
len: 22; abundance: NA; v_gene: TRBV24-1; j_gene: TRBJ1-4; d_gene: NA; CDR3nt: TGTGCCACCAGTGATTTGCACAGGTTTGGGTTTGGACCATCGACCGTTAATGAAAAACTGTTTTTT; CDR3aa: CATSDLHRFGFGPSTVNEKLFF
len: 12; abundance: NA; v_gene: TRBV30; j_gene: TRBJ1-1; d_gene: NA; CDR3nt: TGTGCCTGGAGTGTATCACGGACTGAAGCTTTCTTT; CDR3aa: CAWSVSRTEAFF
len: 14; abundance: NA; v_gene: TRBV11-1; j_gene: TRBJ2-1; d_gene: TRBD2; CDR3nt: TGTGCCAGCAGCGTGTGGGAGGGCCACAATGAGCAGTTCTTC; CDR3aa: CASSVWEGHNEQFF
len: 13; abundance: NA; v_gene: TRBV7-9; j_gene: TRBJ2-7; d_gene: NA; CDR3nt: TGTGCCAGCAGTTACGTCTCAACGGGCGAGCAGTACTTC; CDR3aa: CASSYVSTGEQYF
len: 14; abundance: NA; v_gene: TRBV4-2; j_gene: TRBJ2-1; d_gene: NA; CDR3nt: TGTGCCAGCAGCCAAGAGGAGGGGGGGAATGAGCAGTTCTTC; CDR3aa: CASSQEEGGNEQFF
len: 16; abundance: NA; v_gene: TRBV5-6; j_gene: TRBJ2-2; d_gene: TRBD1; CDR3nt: TGTGCCAGCAGCTTGTTCGACAGGGTGGGGACCGGGGAGCTGTTTTTT; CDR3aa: CASSLFDRVGTGELFF
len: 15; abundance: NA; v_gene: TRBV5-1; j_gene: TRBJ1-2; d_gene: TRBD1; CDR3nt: TGCGCCAGCAGCACCACAGGGGAGTCGATCTATGGCTACACCTTC; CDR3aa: CASSTTGESIYGYTF
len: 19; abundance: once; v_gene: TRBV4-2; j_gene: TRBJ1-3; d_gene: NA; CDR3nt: TGTGCCAGCAGTTATCAAGGGACTGCGGGGGCAGCAGCTGGAAACACCATATATTTT; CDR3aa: CASSYQGTAGAAAGNTIYF
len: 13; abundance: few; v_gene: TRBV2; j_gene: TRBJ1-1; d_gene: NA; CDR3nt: TGTGCCAGCAGTGGGCGGGGGGGAACTGAAGCTTTCTTT; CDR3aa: CASSGRGGTEAFF
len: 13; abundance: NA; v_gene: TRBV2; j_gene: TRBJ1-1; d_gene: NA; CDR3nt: TGTGCCAGCAGTGATCAATTCAACACTGAAGCTTTCTTT; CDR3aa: CASSDQFNTEAFF
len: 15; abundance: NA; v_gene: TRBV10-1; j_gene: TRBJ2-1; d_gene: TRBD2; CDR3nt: TGCGCCAGCAGTGAGCTAGCGGGAATTTACAATGAGCAGTTCTTC; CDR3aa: CASSELAGIYNEQFF
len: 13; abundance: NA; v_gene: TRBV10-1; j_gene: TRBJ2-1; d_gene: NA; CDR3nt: TGCGCCAGCAGTGTTGGCTCATATAATGAGCAGTTCTTC; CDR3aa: CASSVGSYNEQFF
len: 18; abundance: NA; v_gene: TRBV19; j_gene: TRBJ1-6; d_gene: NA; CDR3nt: TGTGCCAGTAGTCCGGCTCTTAGAGGGATATGGGATAATTCACCCCTCCACTTT; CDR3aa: CASSPALRGIWDNSPLHF
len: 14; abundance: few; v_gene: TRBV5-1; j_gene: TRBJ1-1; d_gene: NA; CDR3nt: TGCGCCAGCAGCTTGGAAGGGCCCGGGGCTGAAGCTTTCTTT; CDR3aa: CASSLEGPGAEAFF
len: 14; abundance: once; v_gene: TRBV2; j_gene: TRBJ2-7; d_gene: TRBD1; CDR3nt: TGTGCCAGTAAGCGGACAGGGTTAACCTACGAGCAGTACTTC; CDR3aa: CASKRTGLTYEQYF
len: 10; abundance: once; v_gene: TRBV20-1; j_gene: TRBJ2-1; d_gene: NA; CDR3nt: TGCAGTCCCAGCGGAAATGAGCAGTTCTTC; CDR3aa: CSPSGNEQFF
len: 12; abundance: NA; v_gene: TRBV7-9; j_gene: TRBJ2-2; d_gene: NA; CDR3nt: TGTGCCAGCAGTCTGAACACCGGGGAGCTGTTTTTT; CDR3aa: CASSLNTGELFF
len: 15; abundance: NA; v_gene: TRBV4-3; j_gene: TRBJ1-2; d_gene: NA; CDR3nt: TGCGCCAGCAGGCCCGATGGGGGGGCGCGGTATGGCTACACCTTC; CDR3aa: CASRPDGGARYGYTF
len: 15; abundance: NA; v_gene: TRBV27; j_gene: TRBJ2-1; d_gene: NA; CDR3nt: TGTGCCAGCAGTTTGCAGGCAGGGATGTACAATGAGCAGTTCTTC; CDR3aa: CASSLQAGMYNEQFF
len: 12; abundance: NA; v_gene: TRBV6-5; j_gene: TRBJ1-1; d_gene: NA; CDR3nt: TGTGCCAGCAGCTTAGGGGACACTGAAGCTTTCTTT; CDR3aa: CASSLGDTEAFF
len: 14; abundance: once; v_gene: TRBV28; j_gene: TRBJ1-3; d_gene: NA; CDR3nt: TGTGCCAGCAGTTTCGCGGGGGGCAGAAACACCATATATTTT; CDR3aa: CASSFAGGRNTIYF
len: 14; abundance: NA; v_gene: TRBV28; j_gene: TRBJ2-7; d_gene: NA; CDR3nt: TGTGCCAGCAGCCCTACAGGGGGGGGCTACGAGCAGTACTTC; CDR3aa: CASSPTGGGYEQYF
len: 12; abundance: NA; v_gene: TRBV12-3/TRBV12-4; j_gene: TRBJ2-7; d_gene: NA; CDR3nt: TGTGCCAGCAGCCGACAGTCCTACGAGCAGTACTTC; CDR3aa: CASSRQSYEQYF
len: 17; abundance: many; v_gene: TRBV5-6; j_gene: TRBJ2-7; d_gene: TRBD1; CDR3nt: TGTGCCAGCAGCTTGAATAGGCCGAGACAGGGCTCCGACGAGCAGTACTTC; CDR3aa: CASSLNRPRQGSDEQYF
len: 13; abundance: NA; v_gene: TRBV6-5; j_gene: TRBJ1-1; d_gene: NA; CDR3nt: TGTGCCAGCAGCTTCCCCGGGGGCACTGAAGCTTTCTTT; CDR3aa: CASSFPGGTEAFF
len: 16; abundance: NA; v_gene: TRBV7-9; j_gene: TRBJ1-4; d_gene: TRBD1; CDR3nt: TGTGCCAGCAGCACCACCCTCCGGGACAGCCCTGAAAAACTGTTTTTT; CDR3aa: CASSTTLRDSPEKLFF
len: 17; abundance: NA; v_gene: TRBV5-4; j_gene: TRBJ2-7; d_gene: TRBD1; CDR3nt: TGTGCCAGCAGCTTGGTCCCCCCGGGACAGGGGTTTTTTGAGCAGTACTTC; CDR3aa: CASSLVPPGQGFFEQYF
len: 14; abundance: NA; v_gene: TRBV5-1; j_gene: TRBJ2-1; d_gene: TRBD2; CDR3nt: TGCGCCAGCAGCTTGAGCGGGGCGGCGTGGGAGCAGTTCTTC; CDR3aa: CASSLSGAAWEQFF
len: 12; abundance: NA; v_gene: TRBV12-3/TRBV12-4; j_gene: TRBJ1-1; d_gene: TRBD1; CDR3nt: TGTGCCAGCAGTTTATCGGGACAGGAAGCTTTCTTT; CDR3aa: CASSLSGQEAFF
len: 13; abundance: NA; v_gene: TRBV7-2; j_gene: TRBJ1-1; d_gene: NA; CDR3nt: TGTGCCAGCAGCACTTCTAGGAACACTGAAGCTTTCTTT; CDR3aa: CASSTSRNTEAFF
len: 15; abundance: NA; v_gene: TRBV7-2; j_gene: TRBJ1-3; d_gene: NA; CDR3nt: TGTGCCAGCAGCTTAGCGGGTCAGGGCAAAAACACCATATATTTT; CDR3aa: CASSLAGQGKNTIYF
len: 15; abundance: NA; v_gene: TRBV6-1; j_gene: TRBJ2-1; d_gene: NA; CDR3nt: TGTGCCAGCAGTGATTCCGAGTCCCCGGGGAAGGAGCAGTTCTTC; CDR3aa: CASSDSESPGKEQFF
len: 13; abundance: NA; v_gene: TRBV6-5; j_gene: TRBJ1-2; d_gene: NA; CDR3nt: TGTGCCAGCAGCCTCCCCGGGGTGGGTGGCTACACCTTC; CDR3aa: CASSLPGVGGYTF
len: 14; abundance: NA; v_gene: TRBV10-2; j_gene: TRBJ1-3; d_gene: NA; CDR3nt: TGCGCCAGCAGTGAGACAGGGTTGGGAAACACCATATATTTT; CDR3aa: CASSETGLGNTIYF
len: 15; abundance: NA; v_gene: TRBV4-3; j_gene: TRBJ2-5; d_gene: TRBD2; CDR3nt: TGCGCCAGCAGCCCACGCGGACTAGGCGAAGAGACCCAGTACTTC; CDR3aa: CASSPRGLGEETQYF
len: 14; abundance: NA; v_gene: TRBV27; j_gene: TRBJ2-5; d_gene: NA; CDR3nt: TGTGCCAGCGCCCCGGGGGTGGAAGGAGAGACCCAGTACTTC; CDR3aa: CASAPGVEGETQYF
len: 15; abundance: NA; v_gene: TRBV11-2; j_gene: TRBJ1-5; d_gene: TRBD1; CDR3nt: TGTGCCAGCAGCCAGGGGGCGTCGGTTAATCAGCCCCAGCATTTT; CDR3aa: CASSQGASVNQPQHF
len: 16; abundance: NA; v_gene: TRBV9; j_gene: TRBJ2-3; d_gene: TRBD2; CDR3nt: TGTGCCAGCAGCGTAGAAGCGGGATTGGGCACAGATACGCAGTATTTT; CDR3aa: CASSVEAGLGTDTQYF
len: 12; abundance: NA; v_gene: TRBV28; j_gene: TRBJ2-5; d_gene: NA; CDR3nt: TGTGCCAGCAGAGAGGGAAAAGAGACCCAGTACTTC; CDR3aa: CASREGKETQYF
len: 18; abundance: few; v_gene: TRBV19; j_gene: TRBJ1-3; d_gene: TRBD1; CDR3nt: TGTGCCAGCTCATTGGACCGGGACAGGGCTCTACCTGGAAACACCATATATTTT; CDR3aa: CASSLDRDRALPGNTIYF
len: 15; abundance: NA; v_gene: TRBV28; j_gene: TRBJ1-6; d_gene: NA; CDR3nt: TGTGCCAGCAGTTCAAAGGGGCAGGGAGGTTGGACCCTCCACTTT; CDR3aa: CASSSKGQGGWTLHF
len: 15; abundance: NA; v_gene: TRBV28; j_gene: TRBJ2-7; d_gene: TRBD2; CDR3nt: TGTGCCAGCGGACTGGGGACTAGCGGCGCCTACGAGCAGTACTTC; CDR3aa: CASGLGTSGAYEQYF
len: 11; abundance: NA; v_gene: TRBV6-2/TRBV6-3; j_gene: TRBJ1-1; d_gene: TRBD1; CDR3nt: TGTGCCAGCAGTACAGGGGGGGAAGCTTTCTTT; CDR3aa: CASSTGGEAFF
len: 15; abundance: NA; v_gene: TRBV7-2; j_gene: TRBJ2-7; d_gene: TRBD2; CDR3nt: TGTGCCAGCAGCTTGATAGCGGGTCCCCACTACGAGCAGTACTTC; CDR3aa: CASSLIAGPHYEQYF
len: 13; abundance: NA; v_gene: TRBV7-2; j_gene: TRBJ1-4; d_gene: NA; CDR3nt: TGTGCCAGCAGCATAATGTTTAATGAAAAACTGTTTTTT; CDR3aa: CASSIMFNEKLFF
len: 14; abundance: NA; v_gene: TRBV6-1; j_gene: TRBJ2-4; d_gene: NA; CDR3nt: TGTGCCAGCAAAACAGGGCTTGACAAAAACATTCAGTACTTC; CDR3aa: CASKTGLDKNIQYF
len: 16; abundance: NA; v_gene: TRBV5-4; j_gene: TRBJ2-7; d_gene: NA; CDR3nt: TGTGCCAGCAGCCTTGAACAGGGTGGCCGAGGCTACGAGCAGTACTTC; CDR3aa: CASSLEQGGRGYEQYF
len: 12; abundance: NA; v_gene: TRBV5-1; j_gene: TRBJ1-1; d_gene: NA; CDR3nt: TGCGCCAGCAGCTTGGAGGCGGGAGAAGCTTTCTTT; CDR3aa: CASSLEAGEAFF
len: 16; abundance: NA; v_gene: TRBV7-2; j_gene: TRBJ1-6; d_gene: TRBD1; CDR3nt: TGTGCCAGCAGCCTATCTCAGGGGGGTGTCGGCTCACCCCTCCACTTT; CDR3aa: CASSLSQGGVGSPLHF